This TCR beta chain was sequenced during a study of blood T cells in healthy people across ages. Study observations and caveats: Fewer expanded clones and more diversity marked long-lived versus aged donors.

As regards this clonotype: Its cognate antigen is unknown.

Combining a sample-barcoded 5' primer with a J-beta primer mix, a second PCR ran for 7 to 11 cycles. TCRdb re-called the 5' RACE reads with MiXCR, one entry per CDR3 protein. The data hold around 320,000 distinct CDR3 sequences, with 25% to 30% observed a single time. Healthy Caucasian individuals from Russia aged about 6 to 100 were enrolled as donors. After removal of 4 bases from V and 1 base from J, the junction contained 4 bases not matched to a gene. The CDR3 extends over 16 amino acids. Germline assignment: CDR1 SGHTA and CDR2 FQGNSA. Sequencing was carried out using blood. The chain uses TRBV7-2 and TRBJ2-5, with 12 bases identical to TRBD2. The receptor comes from a woman in her seventies in good health. The CDR3 loop is CASSSGLAGLQETQYF. CDR3 nucleotides: TGTGCCAGCAGCTCCGGACTAGCGGGGCTCCAAGAGACCCAGTACTTC.